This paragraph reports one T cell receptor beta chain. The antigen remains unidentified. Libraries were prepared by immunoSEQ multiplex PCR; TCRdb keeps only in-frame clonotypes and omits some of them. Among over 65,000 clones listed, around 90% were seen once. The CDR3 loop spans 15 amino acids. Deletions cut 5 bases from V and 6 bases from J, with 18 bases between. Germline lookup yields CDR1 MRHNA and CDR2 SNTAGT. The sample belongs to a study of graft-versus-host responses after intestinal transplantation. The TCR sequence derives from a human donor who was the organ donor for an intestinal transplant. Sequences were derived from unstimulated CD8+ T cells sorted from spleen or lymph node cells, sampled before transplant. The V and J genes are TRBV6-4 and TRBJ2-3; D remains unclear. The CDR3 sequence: CASSQYLAFRDTQYF. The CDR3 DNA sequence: TGTGCCAGCAGTCAATACTTAGCTTTCCGGGATACGCAGTATTTT.